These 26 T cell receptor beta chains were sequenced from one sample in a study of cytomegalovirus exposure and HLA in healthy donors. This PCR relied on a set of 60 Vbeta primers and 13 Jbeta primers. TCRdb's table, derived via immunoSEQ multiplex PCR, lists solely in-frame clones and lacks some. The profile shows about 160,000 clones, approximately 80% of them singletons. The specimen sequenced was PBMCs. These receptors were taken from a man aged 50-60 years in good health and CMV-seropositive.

CDR3 sequence: CASSFGQGAITNEKLFF. CDR3 coding DNA: TGTGCCAGCAGCTTTGGACAGGGGGCGATAACTAATGAAAAACTGTTTTTT. This sequence joins TRBV7-9 and TRBJ1-4; 11 bases fit TRBD1. The germline gives CDR1 SEHNR, CDR2 FQNEAQ (reference sequence). The CDR3 has 17 residues. The V segment lost 3 bases and the J segment 1 base; nucleotides outside the gene matches: 4.

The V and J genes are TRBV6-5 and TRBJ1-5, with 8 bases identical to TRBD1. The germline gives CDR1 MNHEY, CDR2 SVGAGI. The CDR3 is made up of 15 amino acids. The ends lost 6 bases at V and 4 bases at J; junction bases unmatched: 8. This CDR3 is CASRGLQGVNQPQHF. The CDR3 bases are TGTGCCAGCAGGGGCCTACAGGGGGTTAATCAGCCCCAGCATTTT.

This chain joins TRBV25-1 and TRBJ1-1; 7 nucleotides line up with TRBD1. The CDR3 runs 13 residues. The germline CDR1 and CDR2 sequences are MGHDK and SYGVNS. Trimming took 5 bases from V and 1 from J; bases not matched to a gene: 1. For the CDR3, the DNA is TGTGCCAGCAGTCGACAGGGGAACACTGAAGCTTTCTTT. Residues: CASSRQGNTEAFF.

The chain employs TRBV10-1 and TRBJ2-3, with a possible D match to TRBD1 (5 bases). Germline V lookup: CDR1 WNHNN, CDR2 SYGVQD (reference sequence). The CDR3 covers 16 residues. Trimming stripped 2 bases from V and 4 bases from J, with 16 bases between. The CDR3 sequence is CASSEDWQGSADTQYF. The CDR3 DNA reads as TGCGCCAGCAGTGAGGATTGGCAGGGTAGTGCAGATACGCAGTATTTT.

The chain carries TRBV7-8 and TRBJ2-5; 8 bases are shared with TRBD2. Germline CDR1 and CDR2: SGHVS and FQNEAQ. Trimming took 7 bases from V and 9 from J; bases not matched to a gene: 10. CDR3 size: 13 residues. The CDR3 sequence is CASISGGTQAQYF. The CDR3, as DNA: TGTGCCAGCATTTCGGGGGGGACGCAGGCCCAGTACTTC.

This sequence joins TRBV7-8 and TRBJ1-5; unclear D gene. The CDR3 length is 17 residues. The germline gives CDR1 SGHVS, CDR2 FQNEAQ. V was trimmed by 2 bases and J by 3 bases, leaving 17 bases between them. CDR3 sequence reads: CASSLNWATLFNQPQHF. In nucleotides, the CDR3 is TGTGCCAGCAGCTTAAATTGGGCAACCTTATTCAATCAGCCCCAGCATTTT.

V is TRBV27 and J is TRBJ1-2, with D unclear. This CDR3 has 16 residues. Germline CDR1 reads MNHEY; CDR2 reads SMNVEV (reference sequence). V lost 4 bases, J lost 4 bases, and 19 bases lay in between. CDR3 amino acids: CASSYEMGGGIYGYTF. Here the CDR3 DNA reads TGTGCCAGCAGTTATGAGATGGGCGGAGGAATCTATGGCTACACCTTC.

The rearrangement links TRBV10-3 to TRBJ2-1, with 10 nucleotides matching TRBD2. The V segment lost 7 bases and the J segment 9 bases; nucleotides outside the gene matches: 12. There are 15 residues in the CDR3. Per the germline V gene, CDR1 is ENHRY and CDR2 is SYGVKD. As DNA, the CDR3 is TGTGCCATCACCGAAATTGCTAGCGGGGGTGGTGAGCAGTTCTTC. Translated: CAITEIASGGGEQFF.

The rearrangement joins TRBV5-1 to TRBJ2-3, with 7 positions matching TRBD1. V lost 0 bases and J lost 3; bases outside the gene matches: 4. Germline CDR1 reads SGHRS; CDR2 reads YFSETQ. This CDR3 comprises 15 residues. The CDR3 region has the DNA TGCGCCAGCAGCTTGGAGGGGGCGCGGACAGATACGCAGTATTTT. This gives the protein CASSLEGARTDTQYF. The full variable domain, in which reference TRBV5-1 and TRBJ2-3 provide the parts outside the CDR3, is KAGVTQTPRYLIKTRGQQVTLSCSPISGHRSVSWYQQTPGQGLQFLFEYFSETQRNKGNFPGRFSGRQFSNSRSEMNVSTLELGDSALYLCASSLEGARTDTQYFGPGTRLTVL.

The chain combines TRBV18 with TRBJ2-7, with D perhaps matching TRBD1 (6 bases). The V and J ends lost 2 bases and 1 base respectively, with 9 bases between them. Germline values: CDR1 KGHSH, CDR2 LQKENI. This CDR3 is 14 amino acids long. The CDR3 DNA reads TGTGCCAGCTCACCATCCCAGGGGTCCTACGAGCAGTACTTC. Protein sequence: CASSPSQGSYEQYF.

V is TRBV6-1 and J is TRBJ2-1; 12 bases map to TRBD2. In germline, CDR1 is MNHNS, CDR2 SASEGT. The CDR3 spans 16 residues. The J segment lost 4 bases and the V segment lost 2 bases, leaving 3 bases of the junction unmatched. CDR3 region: CASSESLAGGYNEQFF. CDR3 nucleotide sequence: TGTGCCAGCAGTGAATCACTAGCGGGGGGTTACAATGAGCAGTTCTTC.

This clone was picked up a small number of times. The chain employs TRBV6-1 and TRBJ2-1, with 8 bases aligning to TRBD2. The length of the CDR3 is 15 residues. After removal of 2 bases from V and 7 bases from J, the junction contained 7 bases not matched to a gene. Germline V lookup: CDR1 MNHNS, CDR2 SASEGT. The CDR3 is CASSESSGGSNEQFF. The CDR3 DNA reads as TGTGCCAGCAGTGAATCCAGCGGGGGTTCAAATGAGCAGTTCTTC.

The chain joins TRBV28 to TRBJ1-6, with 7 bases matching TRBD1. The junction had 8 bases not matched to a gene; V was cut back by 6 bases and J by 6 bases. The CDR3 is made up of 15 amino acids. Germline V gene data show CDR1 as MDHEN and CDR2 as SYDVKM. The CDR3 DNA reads TGTGCCAGCAGACCACGGGACAGACGTAATTCACCCCTCCACTTT. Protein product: CASRPRDRRNSPLHF.

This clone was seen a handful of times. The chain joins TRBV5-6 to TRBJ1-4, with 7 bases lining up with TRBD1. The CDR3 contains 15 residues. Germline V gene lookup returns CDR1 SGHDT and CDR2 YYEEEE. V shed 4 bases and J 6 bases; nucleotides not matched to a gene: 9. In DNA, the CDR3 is TGTGCCAGCAGCGCCTCAGGGGGAGAGGATGAAAAACTGTTTTTT. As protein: CASSASGGEDEKLFF.

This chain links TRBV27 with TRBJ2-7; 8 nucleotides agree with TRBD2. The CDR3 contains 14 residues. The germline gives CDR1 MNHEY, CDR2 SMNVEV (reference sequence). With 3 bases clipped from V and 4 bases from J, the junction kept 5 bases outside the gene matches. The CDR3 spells CASSFRGGHYEQYF. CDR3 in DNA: TGTGCCAGCAGTTTCCGGGGGGGGCATTACGAGCAGTACTTC.

The DNA for the CDR3 is TGTGCCTGGACCCCGGCGGGAAGTCAGCCCCAGCATTTT. Translating gives CAWTPAGSQPQHF. This sequence joins TRBV30 and TRBJ1-5; D not certain. Trimming took off 4 bases at V and 6 bases at J, with 13 bases between the two ends. The CDR3 has 13 residues. CDR1 GTSNPN and CDR2 SVGIG come from the germline V gene (reference sequence).

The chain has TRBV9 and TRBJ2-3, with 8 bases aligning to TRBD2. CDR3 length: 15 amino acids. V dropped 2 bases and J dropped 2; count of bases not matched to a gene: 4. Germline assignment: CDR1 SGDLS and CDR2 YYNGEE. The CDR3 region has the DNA TGTGCCAGCAGCGTCGGGACTAGACACACAGATACGCAGTATTTT. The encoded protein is CASSVGTRHTDTQYF.

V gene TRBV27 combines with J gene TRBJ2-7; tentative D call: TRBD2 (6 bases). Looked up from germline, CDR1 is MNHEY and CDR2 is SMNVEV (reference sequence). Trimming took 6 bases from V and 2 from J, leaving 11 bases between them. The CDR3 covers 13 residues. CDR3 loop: CASRFGGAYEQYF. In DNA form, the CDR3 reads TGTGCCAGCAGATTCGGGGGAGCCTACGAGCAGTACTTC.

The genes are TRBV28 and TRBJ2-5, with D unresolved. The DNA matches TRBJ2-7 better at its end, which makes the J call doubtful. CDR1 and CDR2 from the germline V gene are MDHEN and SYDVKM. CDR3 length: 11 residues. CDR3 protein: CASSFAYEQYF. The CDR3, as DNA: TGTGCCAGCAGTTTCGCCTACGAGCAGTACTTC.

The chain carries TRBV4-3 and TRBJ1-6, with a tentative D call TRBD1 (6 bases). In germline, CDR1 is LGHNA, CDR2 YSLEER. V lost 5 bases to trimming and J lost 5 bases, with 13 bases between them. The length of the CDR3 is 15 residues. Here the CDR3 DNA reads TGCGCCAGCAGCTACGGACAGAGAGATAATTCACCCCTCCACTTT. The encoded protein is CASSYGQRDNSPLHF.

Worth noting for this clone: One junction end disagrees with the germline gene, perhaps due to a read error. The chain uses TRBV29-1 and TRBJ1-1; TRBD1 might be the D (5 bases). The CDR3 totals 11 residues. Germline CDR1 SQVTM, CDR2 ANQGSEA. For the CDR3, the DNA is TGCAGCGCTGGAAAGGACATGCGAATCGATTTT. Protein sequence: CSAGKDMRIDF.

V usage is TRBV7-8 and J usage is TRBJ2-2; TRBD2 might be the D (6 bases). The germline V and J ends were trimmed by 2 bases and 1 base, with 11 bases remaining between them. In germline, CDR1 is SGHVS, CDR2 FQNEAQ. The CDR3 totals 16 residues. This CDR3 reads CASSLPRRENTGELFF. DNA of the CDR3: TGTGCCAGCAGCTTACCGCGGAGGGAGAACACCGGGGAGCTGTTTTTT.

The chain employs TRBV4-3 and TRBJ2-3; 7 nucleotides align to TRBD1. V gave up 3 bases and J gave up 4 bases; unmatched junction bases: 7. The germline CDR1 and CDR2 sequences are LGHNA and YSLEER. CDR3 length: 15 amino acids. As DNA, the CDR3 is TGCGCCAGCAGCCACTCCGGGACAGATTCAGATACGCAGTATTTT. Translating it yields CASSHSGTDSDTQYF.

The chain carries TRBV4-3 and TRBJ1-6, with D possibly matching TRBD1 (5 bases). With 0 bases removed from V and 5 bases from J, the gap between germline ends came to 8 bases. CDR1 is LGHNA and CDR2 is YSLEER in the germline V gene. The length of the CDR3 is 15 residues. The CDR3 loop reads CASSQDQGNNSPLHF. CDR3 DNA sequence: TGCGCCAGCAGCCAAGATCAGGGCAATAATTCACCCCTCCACTTT.

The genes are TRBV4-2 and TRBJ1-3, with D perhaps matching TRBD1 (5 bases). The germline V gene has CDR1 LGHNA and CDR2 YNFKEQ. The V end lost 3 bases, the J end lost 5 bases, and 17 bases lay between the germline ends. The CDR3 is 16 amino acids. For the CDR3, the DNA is TGTGCCAGCAGCCAGGGGGGGGAATTGGGCCGAAACACCATATATTTT. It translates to CASSQGGELGRNTIYF.

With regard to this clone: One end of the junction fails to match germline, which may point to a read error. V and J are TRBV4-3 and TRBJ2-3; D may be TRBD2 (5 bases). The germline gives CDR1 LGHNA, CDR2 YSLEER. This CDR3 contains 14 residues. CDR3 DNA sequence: TGCGCCAGCAGCCAAGGTTCTAGCAGAGATACGCAGTATTTT. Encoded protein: CASSQGSSRDTQYF.